This T cell receptor beta chain comes out of a study of T cell repertoires in cytomegalovirus infection. Study in general: Peptides in the study included HLA-C-restricted and HLA-B-restricted CMV epitopes. A matching HLA type, together with CMV infection, was signaled by public TCR beta signatures. General study points: Cumulative public TCR beta family frequency identified CMV carriers with the relevant HLA. The ex vivo response was dominated by HLA-C-restricted CMV-specific TCR beta clonotypes.

MiXCR was run by TCRdb on the reads, yielding one entry per CDR3 protein. The sample carries 450,000 to 550,000 distinct CDR3 sequences, approximately 42% recorded once. On this clonotype itself: The antigen is undetermined.

The V gene's germline CDR1 is LGHDT and CDR2 YNNKEL (reference sequence). V was pared by 3 bases and J by 5 bases, with 7 bases between. This CDR3 is built from 13 residues. The rearrangement links TRBV3-1 to TRBJ1-4; D is unresolved. The specimen was cultured PBMCs, collected from culture after CMV antigen stimulation. The sequence came from a human donor in good health (CMV status not recorded). Some clones in this sample may be carry-over from other donors' samples. The chain's CDR3 is CASSHRTNEKLFF. The CDR3 bases are TGTGCCAGCAGCCATAGAACGAATGAAAAACTGTTTTTT.